This section outlines one T cell receptor (beta chain) sequence together with its context. This clonotype is identified as medium-sized (0.01 to 0.1%). Its antigen target is currently unknown. The input lacks base qualities; no much larger clone sits a single base away. First-strand cDNA was synthesized with Superscript III and a set of TRAV- and TRBV-specific primers, covering both TCRalpha and TCRbeta chains. TCRs were amplified with Phusion for around 20 PCR cycles using a constant-region primer together with the adapter attached to the V primers. The isolated mRNA was amplified using the MessageAmp II aRNA Amplification Kit, with in vitro transcription performed for about 15 hours at 37 degrees C. mRNA for TCR sequencing was isolated with the Dynabeads mRNA DIRECT Purification Kit. Indexed Illumina adapters were added in a second Phusion PCR of 20 to 25 cycles, and the PCR products were purified with AMPure XP beads. The paper's processing steps were these. Custom Perl scripts pooled TCR sequences encoding the same protein, removed out-of-frame sequences and computed each clonotype's abundance. Any TCR sequence supported by only a single read was excluded from analysis. The metrics used to describe the repertoires included Shannon entropy, Gini index, clonality, richness, and the frequency of TCRs shared between repertoires. The raw public data were reprocessed by TCRdb itself: fastp quality trimming at Q25, MiXCR clonotype calling, in-frame beta chains only. Records with the same CDR3 protein are collapsed into one entry carrying the most frequent genes and DNA. V and J calls and clone size were set by TCRdb, not the authors. This sample holds 10,000 to 15,000 distinct CDR3 sequences; roughly 60% were observed only once. Clones ranked in the top ten supply approximately 8% of the sample.

The sample belongs to a study of low-dose radiotherapy and immunotherapy resistance in tumors (dated 2022 in TCRdb). Context from the whole study: Patients in Cohort 1 were given 0.5 Gy per fraction every 2 weeks, and the prescribed total PTV dose was 6.5 Gy. For Cohort 2, the dose was 1 Gy per fraction given every two weeks, adding up to 13 Gy in total across 26 weeks. Patients were given nivolumab as a 240 mg flat dose every two weeks and ipilimumab at 1 mg/kg every six weeks, with both drugs delivered intravenously. Cyclophosphamide 200 mg/m2 was given intravenously every two weeks, one day before each radiation and immunotherapy administration. Starting on cycle 1 day 1, patients took 300 mg of aspirin by mouth once daily for four cycles. The trial did not randomize participants into treatment groups. Eight patients were included in the translational analysis: three from the first dose cohort and the first five from the second dose cohort.

The donors took part in RACIN, a single-arm, phase I, dose-escalation trial that combined nivolumab, ipilimumab, aspirin, low-dose cyclophosphamide and low-dose radiotherapy. Patients were eligible if they had advanced solid tumors that were TIL-negative. The origin of this receptor is a human donor with advanced metastatic prostate, ovarian, gallbladder or colorectal cancer (not recorded which). This table probably holds off-target reads from a library built for another chain.

The CDR3 protein: CASNAGEVWETQYF. The nucleotide sequence is given as TGTGCCAGCAACGCAGGGGAGGTTTGGGAGACCCAGTACTTC. The rearranged chain carries TRBV28 and TRBJ2-5; the D element might be TRBD1 or TRBD2, as each aligns at 6 bases. The CDR3 measures 14 amino acids from cysteine to phenylalanine. Only the CDR3 DNA stays, 42 bases, in frame from base 1. The CDR1 and CDR2 encoded by the germline V gene are MDHEN and SYDVKM. The germline ends are 17 bases apart after V is trimmed by 7 bases and J by 5 bases.